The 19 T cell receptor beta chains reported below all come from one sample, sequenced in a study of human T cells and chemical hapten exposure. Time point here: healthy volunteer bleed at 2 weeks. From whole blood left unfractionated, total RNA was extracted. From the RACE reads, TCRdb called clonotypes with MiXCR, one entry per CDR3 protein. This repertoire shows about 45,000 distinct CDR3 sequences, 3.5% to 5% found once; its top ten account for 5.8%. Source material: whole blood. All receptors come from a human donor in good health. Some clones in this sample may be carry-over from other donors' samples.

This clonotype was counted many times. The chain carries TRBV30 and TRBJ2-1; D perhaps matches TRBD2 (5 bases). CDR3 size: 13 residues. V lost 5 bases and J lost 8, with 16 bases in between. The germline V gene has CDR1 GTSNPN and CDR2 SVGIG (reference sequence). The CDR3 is CAWEKRARDEQFF. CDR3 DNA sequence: TGTGCCTGGGAGAAGAGGGCGCGCGATGAGCAGTTCTTC.

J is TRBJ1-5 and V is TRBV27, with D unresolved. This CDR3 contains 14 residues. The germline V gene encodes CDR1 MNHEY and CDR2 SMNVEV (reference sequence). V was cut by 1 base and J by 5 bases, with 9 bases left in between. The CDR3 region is CASSLLGRYQPQHF. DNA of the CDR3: TGTGCCAGCAGTTTATTAGGCAGATATCAGCCCCAGCATTTT.

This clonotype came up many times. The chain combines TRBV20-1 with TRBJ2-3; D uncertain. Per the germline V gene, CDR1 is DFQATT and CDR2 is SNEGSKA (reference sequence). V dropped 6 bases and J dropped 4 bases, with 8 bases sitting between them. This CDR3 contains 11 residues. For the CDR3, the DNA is TGCAGTGCCCGAATGGCAGATACGCAGTATTTT. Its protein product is CSARMADTQYF.

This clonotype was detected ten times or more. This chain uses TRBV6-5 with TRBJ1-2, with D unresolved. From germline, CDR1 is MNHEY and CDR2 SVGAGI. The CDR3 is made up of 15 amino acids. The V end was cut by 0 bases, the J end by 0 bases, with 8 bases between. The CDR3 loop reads CASSYSIRANYGYTF. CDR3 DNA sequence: TGTGCCAGCAGTTACTCGATTAGGGCTAACTATGGCTACACCTTC.

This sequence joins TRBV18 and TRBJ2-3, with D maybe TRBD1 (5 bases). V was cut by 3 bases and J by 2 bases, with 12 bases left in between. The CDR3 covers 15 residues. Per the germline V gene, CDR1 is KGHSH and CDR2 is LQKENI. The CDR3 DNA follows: TGTGCCAGCTCACCGCAGGCAGGGAACACAGATACGCAGTATTTT. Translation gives CASSPQAGNTDTQYF.

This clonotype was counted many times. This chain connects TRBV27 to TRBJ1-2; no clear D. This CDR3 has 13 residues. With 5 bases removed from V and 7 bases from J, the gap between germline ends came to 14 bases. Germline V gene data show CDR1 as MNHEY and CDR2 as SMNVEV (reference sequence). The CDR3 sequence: CASSGLTKSGYTF. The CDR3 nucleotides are TGTGCCAGCAGTGGCCTTACGAAGAGTGGCTACACCTTC.

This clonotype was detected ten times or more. This CDR3 reads CASSLSGGTEAFF. CDR3 sequence (DNA): TGTGCCAGCAGTTTATCGGGGGGCACTGAAGCTTTCTTT. The chain combines TRBV28 with TRBJ1-1; possible D gene TRBD1, 5 bases. Germline lookup yields CDR1 MDHEN and CDR2 SYDVKM. Trimming removed 1 base from V and 4 bases from J, with 7 bases in between. The CDR3 contains 13 residues.

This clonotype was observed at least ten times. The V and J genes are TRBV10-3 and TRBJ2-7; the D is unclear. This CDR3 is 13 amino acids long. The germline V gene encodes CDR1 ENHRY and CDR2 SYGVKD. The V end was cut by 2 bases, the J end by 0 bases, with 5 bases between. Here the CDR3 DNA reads TGTGCCATCAGTGAGGGGGTCTCCTACGAGCAGTACTTC. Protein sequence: CAISEGVSYEQYF.

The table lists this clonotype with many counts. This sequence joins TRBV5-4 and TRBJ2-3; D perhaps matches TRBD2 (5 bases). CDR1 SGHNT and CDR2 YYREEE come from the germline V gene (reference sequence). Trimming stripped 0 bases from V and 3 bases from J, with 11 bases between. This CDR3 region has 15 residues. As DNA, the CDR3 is TGTGCCAGCAGCTTGGGTGTCGGGGATACAGATACGCAGTATTTT. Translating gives CASSLGVGDTDTQYF.

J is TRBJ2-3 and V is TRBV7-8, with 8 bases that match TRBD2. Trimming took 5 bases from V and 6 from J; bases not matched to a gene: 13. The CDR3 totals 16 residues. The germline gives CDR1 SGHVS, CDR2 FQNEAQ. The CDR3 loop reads CASSPPGLAHGDTQYF. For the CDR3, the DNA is TGTGCCAGCAGCCCCCCTGGACTAGCCCACGGGGATACGCAGTATTTT.

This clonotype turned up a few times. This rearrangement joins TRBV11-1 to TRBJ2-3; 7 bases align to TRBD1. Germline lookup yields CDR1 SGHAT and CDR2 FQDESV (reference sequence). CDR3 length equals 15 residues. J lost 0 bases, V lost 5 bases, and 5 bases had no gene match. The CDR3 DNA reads TGTGCCAGCAGCGTAGGGACAGCTAGCACAGATACGCAGTATTTT. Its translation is CASSVGTASTDTQYF. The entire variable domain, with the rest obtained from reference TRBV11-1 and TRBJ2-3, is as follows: EAEVAQSPRYKITEKSQAVAFWCDPISGHATLYWYRQILGQGPELLVQFQDESVVDDSQLPKDRFSAERLKGVDSTLKIQPAELGDSAMYLCASSVGTASTDTQYFGPGTRLTVL.

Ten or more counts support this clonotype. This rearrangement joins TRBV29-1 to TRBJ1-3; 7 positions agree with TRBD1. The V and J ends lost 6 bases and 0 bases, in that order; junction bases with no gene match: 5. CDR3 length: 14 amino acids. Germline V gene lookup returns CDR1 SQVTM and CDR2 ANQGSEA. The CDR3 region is CSVGQVDSGNTIYF. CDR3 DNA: TGCAGCGTCGGACAGGTAGACTCTGGAAACACCATATATTTT. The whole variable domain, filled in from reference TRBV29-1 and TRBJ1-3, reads SAVISQKPSRDICQRGTSLTIQCQVDSQVTMMFWYRQQPGQSLTLIATANQGSEATYESGFVIDKFPISRPNLTFSTLTVSNMSPEDSSIYLCSVGQVDSGNTIYFGEGSWLTVV.

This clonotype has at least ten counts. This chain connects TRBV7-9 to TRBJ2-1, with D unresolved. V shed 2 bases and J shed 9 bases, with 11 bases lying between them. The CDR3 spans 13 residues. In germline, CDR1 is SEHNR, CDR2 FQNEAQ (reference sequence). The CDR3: CASSLLLPTEQFF. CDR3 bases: TGTGCCAGCAGCTTACTTTTGCCTACTGAGCAGTTCTTC.

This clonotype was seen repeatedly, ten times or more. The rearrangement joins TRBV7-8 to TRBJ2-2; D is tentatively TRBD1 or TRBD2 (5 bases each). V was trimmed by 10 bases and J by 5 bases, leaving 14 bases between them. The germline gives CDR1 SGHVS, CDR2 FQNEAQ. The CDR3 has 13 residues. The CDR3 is CATMGVGTGELFF. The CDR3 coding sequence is TGTGCCACCATGGGGGTTGGGACCGGGGAGCTGTTTTTT.

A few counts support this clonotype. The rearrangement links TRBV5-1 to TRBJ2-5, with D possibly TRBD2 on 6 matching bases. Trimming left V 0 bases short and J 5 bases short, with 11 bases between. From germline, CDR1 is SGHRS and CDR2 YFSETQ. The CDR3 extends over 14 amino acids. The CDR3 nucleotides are TGCGCCAGCAGCTTGGCGGGCGCGGGGGAGACCCAGTACTTC. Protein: CASSLAGAGETQYF. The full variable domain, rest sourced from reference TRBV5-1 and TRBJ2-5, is KAGVTQTPRYLIKTRGQQVTLSCSPISGHRSVSWYQQTPGQGLQFLFEYFSETQRNKGNFPGRFSGRQFSNSRSEMNVSTLELGDSALYLCASSLAGAGETQYFGPGTRLLVL.

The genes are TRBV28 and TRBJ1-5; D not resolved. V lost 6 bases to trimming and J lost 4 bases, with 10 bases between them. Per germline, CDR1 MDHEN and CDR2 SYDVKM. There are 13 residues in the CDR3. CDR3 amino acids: CASRKGMNQPQHF. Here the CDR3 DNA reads TGTGCCAGCAGGAAAGGGATGAATCAGCCCCAGCATTTT.

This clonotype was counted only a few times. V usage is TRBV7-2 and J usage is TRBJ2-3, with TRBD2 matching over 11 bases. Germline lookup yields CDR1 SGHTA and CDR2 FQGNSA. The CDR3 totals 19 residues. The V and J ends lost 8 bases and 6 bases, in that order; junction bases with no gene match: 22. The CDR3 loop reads CASLNGTSGYPKVSDTQYF. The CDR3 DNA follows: TGTGCCAGCCTTAATGGGACTAGCGGATACCCCAAGGTTTCGGATACGCAGTATTTT.

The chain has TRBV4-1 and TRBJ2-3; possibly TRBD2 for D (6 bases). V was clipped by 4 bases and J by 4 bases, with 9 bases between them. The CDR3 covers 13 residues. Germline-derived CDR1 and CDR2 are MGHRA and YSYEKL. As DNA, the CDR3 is TGCGCCAGCAGCCCTCCGGGAGCAGATACGCAGTATTTT. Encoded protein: CASSPPGADTQYF.

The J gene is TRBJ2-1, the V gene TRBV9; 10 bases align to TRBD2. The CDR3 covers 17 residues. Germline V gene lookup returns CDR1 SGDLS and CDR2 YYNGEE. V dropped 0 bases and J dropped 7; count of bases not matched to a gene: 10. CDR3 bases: TGTGCCAGCAGCGTAGAGCAGTCCCTAGCGGGGGCAAATGAGCAGTTCTTC. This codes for CASSVEQSLAGANEQFF.